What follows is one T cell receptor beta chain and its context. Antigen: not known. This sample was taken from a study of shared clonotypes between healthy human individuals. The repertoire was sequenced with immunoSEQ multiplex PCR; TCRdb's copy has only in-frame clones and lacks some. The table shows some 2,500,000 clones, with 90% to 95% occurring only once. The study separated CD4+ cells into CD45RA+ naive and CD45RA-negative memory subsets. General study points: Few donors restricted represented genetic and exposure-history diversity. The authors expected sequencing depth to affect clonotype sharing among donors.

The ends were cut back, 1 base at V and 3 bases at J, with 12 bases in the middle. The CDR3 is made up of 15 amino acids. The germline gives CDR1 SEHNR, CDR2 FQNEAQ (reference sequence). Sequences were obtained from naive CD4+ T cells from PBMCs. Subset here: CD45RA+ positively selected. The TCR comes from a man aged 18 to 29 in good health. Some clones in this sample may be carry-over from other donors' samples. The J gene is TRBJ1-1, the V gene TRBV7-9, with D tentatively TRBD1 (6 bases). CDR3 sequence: CASSLVGRGDTEAFF. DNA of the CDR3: TGTGCCAGCAGCTTAGTGGGCAGGGGAGACACTGAAGCTTTCTTT.